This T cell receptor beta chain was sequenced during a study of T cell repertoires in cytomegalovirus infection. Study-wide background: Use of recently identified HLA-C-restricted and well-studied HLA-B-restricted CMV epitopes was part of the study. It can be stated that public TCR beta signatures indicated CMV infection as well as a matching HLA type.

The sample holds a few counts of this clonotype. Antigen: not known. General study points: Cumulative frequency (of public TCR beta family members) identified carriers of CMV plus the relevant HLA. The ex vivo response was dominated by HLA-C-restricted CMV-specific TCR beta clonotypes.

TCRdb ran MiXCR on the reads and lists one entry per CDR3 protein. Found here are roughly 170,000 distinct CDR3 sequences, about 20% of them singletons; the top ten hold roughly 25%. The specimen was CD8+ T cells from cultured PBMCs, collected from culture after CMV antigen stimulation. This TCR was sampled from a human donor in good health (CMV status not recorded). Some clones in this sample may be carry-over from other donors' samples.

The CDR3, as DNA: TGTGCCAGCAGCTTCTACGACAGGGAAGACACCGGGGAGCTGTTTTTT. Amino acid sequence: CASSFYDREDTGELFF. The chain is built from TRBV7-9 and TRBJ2-2; TRBD1 matches 7 bases. CDR3 length: 16 amino acids. CDR1 is SEHNR and CDR2 is FQNEAQ in the germline V gene (reference sequence). The trim removed 3 bases at V and 3 bases at J, leaving 7 bases unmatched.